These 20 T cell receptor beta chains were sequenced from one sample in a study of regulatory T cells in long-lasting Graves disease. Arm-PCR of CDR3 regions with iRepertoire HTBI primers generated TCR beta libraries. Each CDR3 protein is one row after TCRdb ran MiXCR on the multiplex PCR reads. Among around 420,000 distinct CDR3 sequences listed, 15% were seen once. Time point meaning: newly diagnosed GD, antithyroid drugs for less than 3 months. Isolated PBMC RNA provided the starting material for the TCR library. These records were also assigned to another study, of T cells in Graves' hyperthyroidism and ophthalmopathy.

The sample consisted of peripheral blood mononuclear cells (PBMCs), taken at new diagnosis, from a patient treated with antithyroid drugs. The receptor set was obtained from a woman aged 40 to 50 with Graves disease.

This clonotype showed up just a few times. The rearrangement uses TRBV5-4 and TRBJ1-2; D unclear. Germline CDR1 and CDR2: SGHNT and YYREEE (reference sequence). The CDR3 sequence is 14 residues long. V shed 0 bases and J shed 3 bases, with 9 bases lying between them. In nucleotides, the CDR3 is TGTGCCAGCAGCTTGGGCAGCCTTGACTATGGCTACACCTTC. Translated: CASSLGSLDYGYTF.

This chain joins TRBV29-1 and TRBJ2-1; possibly TRBD1 for D (5 bases). Trimming pared 8 bases from V and 5 bases from J, leaving 13 bases between. CDR3 size: 12 residues. CDR1 is SQVTM, CDR2 ANQGSEA, per germline. CDR3 amino acids: CSLRQINNEQFF. The DNA for the CDR3 is TGCAGCCTGAGACAGATAAACAATGAGCAGTTCTTC.

This clonotype appeared many times. The V call is TRBV11-2, the J call TRBJ2-5; tentative D call: TRBD1 (6 bases). The CDR3 is 13 residues long. Germline CDR1 reads SGHAT; CDR2 reads FQNNGV. V lost 5 bases to trimming and J lost 4 bases, with 11 bases between them. CDR3 in DNA: TGTGCCAGCAGCCGACAGGCGGGAGAGACCCAGTACTTC. Its translation is CASSRQAGETQYF.

The V call is TRBV5-1, the J call TRBJ2-7; D is perhaps TRBD1 (6 bases). The germline gives CDR1 SGHRS, CDR2 YFSETQ. The CDR3 consists of 16 residues. The germline V and J ends were trimmed by 0 bases and 0 bases, with 13 bases remaining between them. This CDR3 is CASSLEGVGVSYEQYF. The CDR3 bases are TGCGCCAGCAGCTTGGAGGGGGTCGGAGTCTCCTACGAGCAGTACTTC.

This clonotype was recorded a few times. The rearrangement links TRBV6-5 to TRBJ1-4, with 7 bases aligning to TRBD1. Losses at the gene ends were 1 base for V and 3 bases for J; bases not matched to a gene: 5. Germline V gene data show CDR1 as MNHEY and CDR2 as SVGAGI. CDR3 length: 16 amino acids. DNA of the CDR3: TGTGCCAGCAGTTACTTTCAGGGGGGACCTAATGAAAAACTGTTTTTT. The encoded protein is CASSYFQGGPNEKLFF.

This clonotype has ten or more counts. The rearrangement links TRBV19 to TRBJ2-1; 7 nucleotides align to TRBD1. Germline CDR1 reads LNHDA; CDR2 reads SQIVND (reference sequence). The CDR3 totals 15 residues. J lost 2 bases, V lost 3 bases, and 4 bases had no gene match. CDR3 in DNA: TGTGCCAGTAGTATGACAGGGTCCCCCTACAATGAGCAGTTCTTC. The encoded protein is CASSMTGSPYNEQFF.

This clonotype was seen many times. The gene calls are TRBV11-3 and TRBJ1-2; D gene uncertain. Per the germline V gene, CDR1 is SGHNT and CDR2 is YENEEA. The V and J ends lost 1 base and 0 bases respectively, with 12 bases between them. The CDR3 length is 16 residues. The CDR3 is CASSLGEGRANYGYTF. CDR3 sequence (DNA): TGTGCCAGCAGCTTAGGCGAAGGTCGAGCTAACTATGGCTACACCTTC. Variable domain in full (rest from reference TRBV11-3 and TRBJ1-2): EAGVVQSPRYKIIEKKQPVAFWCNPISGHNTLYWYLQNLGQGPELLIRYENEEAVDDSQLPKDRFSAERLKGVDSTLKIQPAELGDSAVYLCASSLGEGRANYGYTFGSGTRLTVV.

V gene TRBV4-1 combines with J gene TRBJ2-1, with 12 bases that match TRBD2. The CDR3 length is 17 residues. Looked up from germline, CDR1 is MGHRA and CDR2 is YSYEKL. V shed 4 bases, J shed 5 bases, and the junction held 9 bases outside the gene matches. CDR3 loop: CASSRQTSGRLHNEQFF. CDR3 sequence (DNA): TGCGCCAGCAGCCGACAAACTAGCGGGAGGTTGCACAATGAGCAGTTCTTC.

This clonotype was counted at least ten times. The chain recombines TRBV29-1 with TRBJ2-5; 12 bases fit TRBD2. CDR1 is SQVTM and CDR2 is ANQGSEA in the germline V gene. The trim removed 4 bases at V and 5 bases at J, leaving 5 bases unmatched. This CDR3 is built from 14 residues. CDR3 in DNA: TGCAGCGTTGGGACTAGCGGGATTTGGGAGACCCAGTACTTC. Protein product: CSVGTSGIWETQYF.

This clonotype was seen many times. The chain carries TRBV11-3 and TRBJ2-1; a weak D match, TRBD2 (6 bases). Trimming pared 0 bases from V and 4 bases from J, leaving 16 bases between. The CDR3 extends over 17 amino acids. CDR1 and CDR2 from the germline V gene are SGHNT and YENEEA. The CDR3 reads CASSLDLSSGGYNEQFF. CDR3 nucleotides: TGTGCCAGCAGCTTAGATCTGAGTAGCGGAGGATACAATGAGCAGTTCTTC.

As for this clonotype: A single base is all that separates this from a far larger clone, so a read error is likely. The conserved closing phenylalanine or tryptophan is absent in this CDR3, likely reflecting a read error. The chain's CDR3 is CASSEYSGETQYL. The CDR3 nucleotides are TGTGCCAGCAGTGAATACAGCGGAGAGACCCAGTACCTC. This chain connects TRBV6-1 to TRBJ2-1; the D gene is possibly TRBD2 (5 bases). Gene TRBJ2-5 matches the end of the DNA better, so the J call may be wrong. The germline gives CDR1 MNHNS, CDR2 SASEGT. CDR3 length: 13 amino acids.

This clonotype was counted only a few times. The rearrangement uses TRBV20-1 and TRBJ2-5; maybe TRBD1 (6 bases). The CDR3 is 12 amino acids. Germline CDR1 is DFQATT and CDR2 is SNEGSKA (reference sequence). Trimming stripped 4 bases from V and 5 bases from J, with 11 bases between. As DNA, the CDR3 is TGCAGTGCTACACAGGGTAGGGAGACCCAGTACTTC. It specifies CSATQGRETQYF.

This clonotype was recorded many times. The chain joins TRBV12-3 or TRBV12-4 to TRBJ1-2, with D perhaps TRBD1 (5 bases). Trimming took off 6 bases at V and 0 bases at J, with 17 bases between the two ends. The CDR3 extends over 16 amino acids. The CDR3 protein is CASSYGAGSSNYGYTF. CDR3 nucleotide sequence: TGTGCCAGCAGCTATGGGGCGGGGAGTTCTAACTATGGCTACACCTTC.

This clonotype was recorded a few times. The chain recombines TRBV11-2 with TRBJ2-1; 7 bases match TRBD1. The CDR3 runs 15 residues. Germline V CDR1 and CDR2: SGHAT, FQNNGV. V gave up 5 bases and J gave up 3 bases; unmatched junction bases: 7. CDR3 sequence: CASSDNRDSYNEQFF. The CDR3 nucleotides read TGTGCCAGCAGCGATAACCGGGACAGCTACAATGAGCAGTTCTTC.

In its sample, this clonotype was seen many times. The chain carries TRBV28 and TRBJ2-1; tentative D call: TRBD2 (5 bases). Per the germline V gene, CDR1 is MDHEN and CDR2 is SYDVKM. CDR3 length: 15 amino acids. The V end lost 10 bases, the J end lost 0 bases, and 16 bases lay between the germline ends. CDR3 nucleotide sequence: TGTGCCACCCTGTCTGTTGGGAGCTCCTACAATGAGCAGTTCTTC. It specifies CATLSVGSSYNEQFF. Filled out from reference TRBV28 and TRBJ2-1, the complete variable domain reads DVKVTQSSRYLVKRTGEKVFLECVQDMDHENMFWYRQDPGLGLRLIYFSYDVKMKEKGDIPEGYSVSREKKERFSLILESASTNQTSMYLCATLSVGSSYNEQFFGPGTRLTVL.

Many counts were recorded for this clonotype. This chain links TRBV5-1 with TRBJ2-1; 7 bases map to TRBD2. The CDR3 runs 14 residues. Trimming cost V 0 bases and J 8 bases; bases outside gene matches: 5. In germline, CDR1 is SGHRS, CDR2 YFSETQ. This CDR3 reads CASSLAGAGDEQFF. The CDR3 DNA sequence: TGCGCCAGCAGCTTGGCCGGGGCGGGAGATGAGCAGTTCTTC.

The V call is TRBV20-1, the J call TRBJ2-1; 9 nucleotides line up with TRBD2. This CDR3 comprises 15 residues. Germline V lookup: CDR1 DFQATT, CDR2 SNEGSKA (reference sequence). Trimming took 5 bases from V and 9 from J; bases not matched to a gene: 14. In nucleotides, the CDR3 is TGCAGTGCTGCAAGCAGCGGGAGGTCGGCAAGTGAGCAGTTCTTC. Residues: CSAASSGRSASEQFF.

This clonotype was observed many times. The chain is built from TRBV27 and TRBJ2-1; 12 positions match TRBD2. CDR1 is MNHEY, CDR2 SMNVEV, per germline (reference sequence). The CDR3 runs to 22 residues. The trim removed 6 bases at V and 4 bases at J, leaving 25 bases unmatched. The CDR3 coding sequence is TGTGCCAGCAGCAAGAAGGAGCGGGTGACTAGCGGGAGTTGGGGGGGATACAATGAGCAGTTCTTC. Protein: CASSKKERVTSGSWGGYNEQFF.

Only a few counts were recorded for this clonotype. The gene calls are TRBV30 and TRBJ2-3; 13 bases are a match to TRBD2. The CDR3 contains 15 residues. Trimming cost V 5 bases and J 2 bases; bases outside gene matches: 4. Germline values: CDR1 GTSNPN, CDR2 SVGIG (reference sequence). CDR3 DNA sequence: TGTGCCTGGGGGACTAGCGGGACCTACACAGATACGCAGTATTTT. Protein: CAWGTSGTYTDTQYF.

This clonotype has ten or more counts. The gene calls are TRBV11-2 and TRBJ2-2; the match to TRBD1 covers 11 bases. Trimming cost V 6 bases and J 7 bases; bases outside gene matches: 7. CDR1 and CDR2 (germline): SGHAT, FQNNGV. This CDR3 contains 15 residues. The CDR3 region has the DNA TGTGCCAGCAGTCTGGACAGGGGGCGGGTCGGGGAGCTGTTTTTT. Encoded protein: CASSLDRGRVGELFF.